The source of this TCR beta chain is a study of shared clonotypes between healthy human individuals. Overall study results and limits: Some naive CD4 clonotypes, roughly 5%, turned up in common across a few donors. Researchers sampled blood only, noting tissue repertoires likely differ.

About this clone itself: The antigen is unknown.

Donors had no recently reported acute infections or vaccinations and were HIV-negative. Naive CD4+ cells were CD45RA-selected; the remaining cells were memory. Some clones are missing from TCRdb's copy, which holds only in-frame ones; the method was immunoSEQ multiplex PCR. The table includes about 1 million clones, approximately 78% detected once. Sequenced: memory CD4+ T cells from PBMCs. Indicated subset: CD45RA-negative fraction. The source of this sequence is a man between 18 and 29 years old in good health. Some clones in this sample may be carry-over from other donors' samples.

The CDR3 DNA reads as TGTGCCAGCAGCCAAGTCTACGGGCTTGGGGCCTACGAGCAGTACTTC. Translated, it gives CASSQVYGLGAYEQYF. The rearrangement joins TRBV14 to TRBJ2-7; D ambiguous. The germline gives CDR1 SGHDN, CDR2 FVKESK. Trimming took 1 base from V and 2 from J, leaving 15 bases between them. This CDR3 contains 16 residues.